One and the same sample provided the 22 T cell receptor beta chains below, sequenced in a study of neoadjuvant anti-PD-1 for oral cavity cancer. Here immunoSEQ multiplex PCR was the method, and the copy in TCRdb shows in-frame clones only, minus some. This sample has about 42,000 clones, with about three quarters found just once. Time point described: after neoadjuvant nivolumab, at surgical resection. This material consisted of PBMCs, taken after nivolumab (anti-PD-1) treatment. The receptors shown here come from a person aged 40 to 85 with oral cavity squamous cell carcinoma.

The J gene is TRBJ1-1, the V gene TRBV18, with 8 bases matching TRBD1. With 2 bases clipped from V and 5 bases from J, the junction kept 4 bases outside the gene matches. Germline CDR1 KGHSH, CDR2 LQKENI. The length of the CDR3 is 14 residues. The CDR3 is CASSPLDRGTEAFF. The CDR3 DNA reads as TGTGCCAGCTCACCATTAGACAGGGGAACTGAAGCTTTCTTT.

Points on this clone: Other DNA sequences of this sample code for an identical CDR3. This chain joins TRBV11-3 and TRBJ2-1, with 8 bases identical to TRBD2. Unmatched junction bases numbered 5, after V lost 0 bases and J lost 7 bases. Germline V lookup: CDR1 SGHNT, CDR2 YENEEA. The CDR3 contains 15 residues. The CDR3 DNA reads as TGTGCCAGCAGCTTAGAATCTAGCGGGTATAATGAGCAGTTCTTC. Residues: CASSLESSGYNEQFF. The entire variable domain, with the rest obtained from reference TRBV11-3 and TRBJ2-1, is as follows: EAGVVQSPRYKIIEKKQPVAFWCNPISGHNTLYWYLQNLGQGPELLIRYENEEAVDDSQLPKDRFSAERLKGVDSTLKIQPAELGDSAVYLCASSLESSGYNEQFFGPGTRLTVL.

In nucleotides, the CDR3 is TGTGCCAGCAGCTTCCCCACTAGCGGGGTCTCCTACAATGAGCAGTTCTTC. This codes for CASSFPTSGVSYNEQFF. The J gene is TRBJ2-1, the V gene TRBV11-2; 10 bases map to TRBD2. CDR3 length: 17 amino acids. The V gene's germline CDR1 is SGHAT and CDR2 FQNNGV. V lost 3 bases and J lost 0; bases outside the gene matches: 5.

This clone was detected once. The rearrangement joins TRBV7-8 to TRBJ1-1; D might be TRBD1 (5 bases). The V gene's germline CDR1 is SGHVS and CDR2 FQNEAQ. The CDR3 has 14 amino acids. The ends were cut back, 1 base at V and 7 bases at J, with 13 bases in the middle. The CDR3 reads CASSLDGADVEAFF. CDR3 DNA: TGTGCCAGCAGCTTAGATGGGGCGGACGTTGAAGCTTTCTTT. Filled out from reference TRBV7-8 and TRBJ1-1, the complete variable domain reads GAGVSQSPRYKVAKRGQDVALRCDPISGHVSLFWYQQALGQGPEFLTYFQNEAQLDKSGLPSDRFFAERPEGSVSTLKIQRTQQEDSAVYLCASSLDGADVEAFFGQGTRLTVV.

V gene TRBV15 combines with J gene TRBJ2-7; D assignment may be TRBD1 or TRBD2 (5 bases each). Germline CDR1 reads LNHNV; CDR2 reads YYDKDF (reference sequence). CDR3 length equals 16 residues. The ends were cut back, 0 bases at V and 1 base at J, with 13 bases in the middle. CDR3 sequence reads: CATSRETWGTSYEQYF. The CDR3 DNA reads as TGTGCCACCAGCAGAGAAACTTGGGGGACGTCCTACGAGCAGTACTTC. The whole variable domain, remainder taken from reference TRBV15 and TRBJ2-7, is DAMVIQNPRYQVTQFGKPVTLSCSQTLNHNVMYWYQQKSSQAPKLLFHYYDKDFNNEADTPDNFQSRRPNTSFCFLDIRSPGLGDTAMYLCATSRETWGTSYEQYFGPGTRLTVT.

V and J are TRBV13 and TRBJ2-7; 11 bases are shared with TRBD2. The germline CDR1 and CDR2 sequences are PRHDT and FYEKMQ (reference sequence). The CDR3 is 14 residues long. Germline trimming cut 6 bases from V and 5 bases from J; bases unmatched to any gene: 6. CDR3 coding DNA: TGTGCCAGCAGGCCCCGACTAGCGGGAAACGAGCAGTACTTC. This encodes CASRPRLAGNEQYF.

The rearrangement uses TRBV11-2 and TRBJ1-5, with no clear D. There are 14 residues in the CDR3. The germline gives CDR1 SGHAT, CDR2 FQNNGV. With 7 bases removed from V and 0 bases from J, the gap between germline ends came to 10 bases. The CDR3 coding sequence is TGTGCCAGCACTCCTCGTCATAGCAATCAGCCCCAGCATTTT. Amino acid sequence: CASTPRHSNQPQHF.

This clone was counted a single time. J is TRBJ1-5 and V is TRBV6-1, with 7 positions matching TRBD1. Germline CDR1 and CDR2: MNHNS and SASEGT. Unmatched junction bases numbered 12, after V lost 1 base and J lost 0 bases. The CDR3 totals 19 residues. The CDR3 DNA is TGTGCCAGCAGTGAAGAGCTACAGGGGTACTCGGATAGCAATCAGCCCCAGCATTTT. Encoded protein: CASSEELQGYSDSNQPQHF.

The chain couples TRBV5-1 to TRBJ2-1, with D perhaps assigned TRBD1 or TRBD2 (6 bases each). The CDR3 spans 16 residues. Trimming took off 4 bases at V and 7 bases at J, with 21 bases between the two ends. Germline V CDR1 and CDR2: SGHRS, YFSETQ. The CDR3 is CASSTTPGARVNEQFF. The CDR3 DNA sequence: TGCGCCAGCAGCACGACCCCGGGGGCGAGGGTGAATGAGCAGTTCTTC.

This clone was detected only once. The chain is built from TRBV7-3 and TRBJ2-2; 10 nucleotides match TRBD1. CDR1 and CDR2 (germline): SGHTA, FQGTGA. The CDR3 spans 16 residues. The V gene end was trimmed by 3 bases and the J gene end by 4 bases; junction bases not matched to a gene: 5. CDR3 DNA: TGTGCCAGCAGCTTCCGACAGGGGGCTGGCACCGGGGAGCTGTTTTTT. Protein product: CASSFRQGAGTGELFF.

This clone was observed a few times. The chain has TRBV29-1 and TRBJ1-1; TRBD1 might be the D (6 bases). Per the germline V gene, CDR1 is SQVTM and CDR2 is ANQGSEA. With 0 bases removed from V and 4 bases from J, the gap between germline ends came to 6 bases. This CDR3 spans 12 amino acids. Written as DNA, the CDR3 is TGCAGCGTTGAAGACAGGGGCACTGAAGCTTTCTTT. It yields the protein CSVEDRGTEAFF.

The genes are TRBV2 and TRBJ2-7; no clear D gene. Germline CDR1 reads SNHLY; CDR2 reads FYNNEI. V lost 2 bases to trimming and J lost 1 base, with 12 bases between them. The CDR3 runs to 15 residues. The CDR3 protein is CASSENGRVSYEQYF. CDR3 DNA: TGTGCCAGCAGTGAAAATGGTCGGGTTTCCTACGAGCAGTACTTC.

This clone was counted between two and nine times. The chain links TRBV5-1 to TRBJ2-2, with TRBD2 matching over 14 bases. Germline-derived CDR1 and CDR2 are SGHRS and YFSETQ. V gave up 4 bases and J gave up 4 bases; unmatched junction bases: 12. This CDR3 comprises 19 residues. CDR3 sequence: CASSTTAGLAGAVTGELFF. For the CDR3, the DNA is TGCGCCAGCAGCACAACCGCGGGACTAGCGGGAGCGGTCACCGGGGAGCTGTTTTTT.

CDR3 sequence (DNA): TGTGCCAGCAGCTTAAGGGGTGGAAGCACAGATACGCAGTATTTT. It translates to CASSLRGGSTDTQYF. The genes are TRBV7-3 and TRBJ2-3; D is uncertain. This CDR3 is built from 15 residues. V was shortened by 1 base and J by 0 bases, with 8 bases between the two germline ends. CDR1 and CDR2 (germline): SGHTA, FQGTGA.

V and J are TRBV9 and TRBJ2-7; TRBD2 matches at 8 bases. This CDR3 has 15 amino acids. The V gene's germline CDR1 is SGDLS and CDR2 YYNGEE. J lost 4 bases, V lost 0 bases, and 6 bases had no gene match. This CDR3 is CASSVAPSGSYEQYF. DNA for the CDR3: TGTGCCAGCAGCGTAGCGCCGAGCGGGAGTTACGAGCAGTACTTC. The whole variable domain, filled in from reference TRBV9 and TRBJ2-7, reads DSGVTQTPKHLITATGQRVTLRCSPRSGDLSVYWYQQSLDQGLQFLIQYYNGEERAKGNILERFSAQQFPDLHSELNLSSLELGDSALYFCASSVAPSGSYEQYFGPGTRLTVT.

The chain uses TRBV5-5 and TRBJ1-1; the match to TRBD1 covers 10 bases. CDR1 is SGHKS and CDR2 is YYEKEE in the germline V gene (reference sequence). The trim removed 4 bases at V and 6 bases at J, leaving 9 bases unmatched. This CDR3 is built from 15 residues. CDR3 sequence reads: CASSPLGDRGAEAFF. The CDR3 DNA reads TGTGCCAGCAGCCCGCTGGGGGACAGGGGCGCTGAAGCTTTCTTT.

V and J are TRBV5-4 and TRBJ1-1, with 10 positions matching TRBD1. CDR1 SGHNT and CDR2 YYREEE come from the germline V gene (reference sequence). V lost 6 bases and J lost 6; bases outside the gene matches: 5. This CDR3 contains 13 residues. Written as DNA, the CDR3 is TGTGCCAGCACCAGACAGGGGGCCCCTGAAGCTTTCTTT. Its translation: CASTRQGAPEAFF. The whole variable domain, filled in from reference TRBV5-4 and TRBJ1-1, reads ETGVTQSPTHLIKTRGQQVTLRCSSQSGHNTVSWYQQALGQGPQFIFQYYREEENGRGNFPPRFSGLQFPNYSSELNVNALELDDSALYLCASTRQGAPEAFFGQGTRLTVV.

The chain has TRBV6-6 and TRBJ2-2; D unresolved. V lost 10 bases and J lost 5, with 14 bases in between. From germline, CDR1 is MNHNY and CDR2 SVGAGI (reference sequence). This CDR3 is 13 amino acids long. The CDR3 protein is CATFDSQTGELFF. The CDR3 bases are TGTGCCACCTTCGATTCCCAAACCGGGGAGCTGTTTTTT.

This rearrangement joins TRBV6-1 to TRBJ2-1; 14 positions match TRBD2. The V segment lost 4 bases and the J segment 9 bases; nucleotides outside the gene matches: 2. Germline V gene sequence: CDR1 MNHNS, CDR2 SASEGT. CDR3 length: 14 residues. CDR3 in amino acids: CASSGGTSGSEQFF. CDR3 DNA: TGTGCCAGCAGTGGGGGGACTAGCGGGAGTGAGCAGTTCTTC.

Only a few counts were recorded for this clone. The chain combines TRBV19 with TRBJ1-2; D remains ambiguous. The CDR3 totals 13 residues. V lost 5 bases and J lost 4, with 11 bases in between. From germline, CDR1 is LNHDA and CDR2 SQIVND (reference sequence). This chain's CDR3 is CASSPDGFYGYTF. As DNA, the CDR3 is TGTGCCAGTAGTCCGGACGGATTCTATGGCTACACCTTC.

The rearrangement links TRBV30 to TRBJ2-3; D not certain. The V and J ends lost 7 bases and 0 bases respectively, with 11 bases between them. Germline-derived CDR1 and CDR2 are GTSNPN and SVGIG (reference sequence). CDR3 length: 13 residues. The CDR3 DNA sequence: TGTGCCTCACGACCGTATAGCACAGATACGCAGTATTTT. Protein product: CASRPYSTDTQYF.

This CDR3 reads CATSRDWGRTKGYTF. CDR3 nucleotides: TGTGCCACCAGCAGAGATTGGGGACGGACTAAGGGCTACACCTTC. The rearrangement links TRBV15 to TRBJ1-2, with D possibly matching TRBD1 (5 bases). V gave up 0 bases and J gave up 8 bases, with 16 bases separating them. There are 15 residues in the CDR3. In germline, CDR1 is LNHNV, CDR2 YYDKDF (reference sequence).